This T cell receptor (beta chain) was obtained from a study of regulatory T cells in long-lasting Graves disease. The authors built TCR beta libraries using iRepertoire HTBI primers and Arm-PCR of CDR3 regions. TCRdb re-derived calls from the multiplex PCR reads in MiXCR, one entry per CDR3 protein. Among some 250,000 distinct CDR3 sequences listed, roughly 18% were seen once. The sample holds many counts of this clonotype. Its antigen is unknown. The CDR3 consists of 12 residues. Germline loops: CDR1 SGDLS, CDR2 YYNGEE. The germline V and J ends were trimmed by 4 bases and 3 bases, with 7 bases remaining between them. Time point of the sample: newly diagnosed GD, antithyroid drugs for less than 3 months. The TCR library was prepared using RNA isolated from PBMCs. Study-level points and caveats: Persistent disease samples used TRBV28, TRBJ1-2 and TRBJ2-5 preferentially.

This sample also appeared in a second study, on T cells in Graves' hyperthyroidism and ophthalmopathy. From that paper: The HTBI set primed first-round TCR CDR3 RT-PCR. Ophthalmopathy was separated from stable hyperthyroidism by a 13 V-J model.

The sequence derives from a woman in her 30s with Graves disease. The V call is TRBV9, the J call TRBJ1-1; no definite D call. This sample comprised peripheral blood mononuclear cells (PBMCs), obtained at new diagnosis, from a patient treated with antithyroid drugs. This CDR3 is CASSPLHTEAFF. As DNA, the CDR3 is TGTGCCAGCAGCCCACTCCACACTGAAGCTTTCTTT.